These T cell receptor beta chains were read from a single sample in a study of cytomegalovirus exposure and HLA in healthy donors. Repertoires were generated with immunoSEQ multiplex PCR, while TCRdb's copy carries only in-frame clones and drops some. The sample records over 95,000 clones, 70% to 80% being singletons. Sequenced sample: PBMCs. The receptors were gathered from a human donor in good health. CDR3s include the opening cysteine and the closing phenylalanine or tryptophan. D genes are given only for firm matches. Not all rows give a size; the values are once, few, many and, for expanded clones, a class.

v_gene	d_gene	abundance	j_gene	CDR3aa	CDR3nt
TRBV30	TRBD2	-	TRBJ2-5	CAWSTSGVGTQYF	TGTGCCTGGTCTACTAGCGGCGTGGGAACCCAGTACTTC
TRBV2	TRBD1	-	TRBJ1-6	CASGRTGENSPLHF	TGTGCCAGCGGTCGGACAGGAGAAAATTCACCCCTCCACTTT
TRBV6-4	TRBD2	-	TRBJ2-7	CASRGLAGGYEQYF	TGTGCCAGCCGTGGACTAGCGGGGGGATACGAGCAGTACTTC
TRBV6-5	-	-	TRBJ2-7	CASSYSTNRAYEQYF	TGTGCCAGCAGTTACTCGACTAATAGGGCCTACGAGCAGTACTTC
TRBV5-1	-	few	TRBJ2-2	CASSPGSNGELFF	TGCGCCAGCAGTCCCGGGAGCAACGGGGAGCTGTTTTTT
TRBV11-2	TRBD1	-	TRBJ1-2	CASSPTGQGYTF	TGTGCCAGCAGCCCGACAGGGCAAGGCTACACCTTC
TRBV10-2	TRBD1	once	TRBJ2-7	CASSADRRFYEQYF	TGCGCCAGCAGTGCGGACAGGAGATTCTACGAGCAGTACTTC
TRBV10-3	TRBD1	-	TRBJ2-3	CAISRQGGTDTQYF	TGTGCCATCAGCCGACAGGGGGGCACAGATACGCAGTATTTT
TRBV18	TRBD2	-	TRBJ2-1	CASSPPGLAGSGRIEQFF	TGTGCCAGCTCACCCCCGGGACTAGCGGGATCGGGTCGTATTGAGCAGTTCTTC
TRBV19	-	-	TRBJ1-5	CASSTGGRVNQPQHF	TGTGCCAGTAGTACGGGGGGCAGGGTCAATCAGCCCCAGCATTTT
TRBV5-8	TRBD1	-	TRBJ2-5	CASSLRTGVMETQYF	TGTGCCAGCAGCTTGAGGACAGGGGTGATGGAGACCCAGTACTTC
TRBV28	-	-	TRBJ1-4	CASSLGEDRDEKLFF	TGTGCCAGCAGTTTGGGGGAGGATCGGGATGAAAAACTGTTTTTT
TRBV6-5	-	few	TRBJ2-1	CASSLFNEQFF	TGTGCCAGCAGTTTATTCAATGAGCAGTTCTTC
TRBV30	-	-	TRBJ2-1	CACTSRHNEQFF	TGTGCCTGCACTAGCCGCCACAATGAGCAGTTCTTC
TRBV30	TRBD1	-	TRBJ2-7	CASARDRLNEQYF	TGTGCCTCGGCCCGGGACAGGCTGAACGAGCAGTACTTC
TRBV6-6	TRBD1	-	TRBJ1-3	CASSYPDRGPGNTIYF	TGTGCCAGCAGCTACCCTGACAGGGGGCCTGGAAACACCATATATTTT
TRBV19	TRBD2	few	TRBJ2-1	CASWTSGRGHNEQFF	TGTGCCAGTTGGACTAGCGGGAGAGGACACAATGAGCAGTTCTTC
TRBV14	-	-	TRBJ2-1	CASSPWGVTNEQFF	TGTGCCAGCAGCCCTTGGGGCGTCACCAATGAGCAGTTCTTC
TRBV4-1	-	-	TRBJ1-4	CASSHPKGGPPNEKLFF	TGCGCCAGCAGCCACCCCAAGGGGGGGCCCCCTAATGAAAAACTGTTTTTT
TRBV7-9	-	few	TRBJ1-4	CASSLGDRQAGEKLFF	TGTGCCAGCAGCTTAGGCGACCGCCAGGCGGGTGAAAAACTGTTTTTT
TRBV19	TRBD2	-	TRBJ2-3	CASSSRSGRFTDTQYF	TGTGCCAGTAGTTCACGAAGCGGGAGGTTCACAGATACGCAGTATTTT
TRBV28	-	once	TRBJ2-2	CACQVSNTGELFF	TGTGCCTGTCAGGTTTCGAACACCGGGGAGCTGTTTTTT
TRBV5-1	-	-	TRBJ1-3	CASSLREGSGNTIYF	TGCGCCAGCAGCCTCAGGGAAGGCTCTGGAAACACCATATATTTT
TRBV2	-	-	TRBJ2-1	CASVRVGGWDEQFF	TGTGCCAGCGTGCGGGTAGGGGGTTGGGATGAGCAGTTCTTC
TRBV6-1	TRBD1	-	TRBJ1-2	CASSEQQGVRGYTF	TGTGCCAGCAGTGAGCAACAGGGGGTACGAGGCTACACCTTC
TRBV7-2	TRBD1	-	TRBJ2-1	CASSSTGGGLNEQFF	TGTGCCAGCAGCTCCACAGGGGGCGGCCTCAATGAGCAGTTCTTC
TRBV13	TRBD2	-	TRBJ2-1	CASSLEGFFIAGGTGGDTYNEQFF	TGTGCCAGCAGCTTAGAGGGGTTTTTTATAGCGGGAGGTACAGGAGGGGATACATACAATGAGCAGTTCTTC
TRBV2	-	-	TRBJ1-1	CASSEGGGREAFF	TGTGCCAGCAGTGAAGGGGGGGGGAGAGAGGCTTTCTTT
TRBV10-3	-	few	TRBJ1-1	CAISRGAEVTEAFF	TGTGCCATCAGCCGGGGGGCGGAGGTCACTGAAGCTTTCTTT
TRBV7-2	-	-	TRBJ1-4	CASTLGSAGYQATNEKLFF	TGTGCCAGCACCCTTGGTAGCGCGGGGTATCAAGCAACTAATGAAAAACTGTTTTTT
TRBV2	-	-	TRBJ2-7	CASSSNVYEQYF	TGTGCCAGCAGTTCCAATGTCTACGAGCAGTACTTC
TRBV7-2	-	-	TRBJ1-3	CASSFSGTSGNTIYF	TGTGCCAGCAGCTTTTCAGGAACCTCTGGAAACACCATATATTTT
TRBV5-1	-	once	TRBJ2-5	CASSLGSGLQETQYF	TGCGCCAGCAGCTTGGGGTCAGGGCTCCAAGAGACCCAGTACTTC
TRBV18	TRBD1	-	TRBJ2-1	CASSAGQGPYNEQFF	TGTGCCAGCTCTGCTGGACAGGGGCCTTACAATGAGCAGTTCTTC
TRBV6-1	TRBD1	once	TRBJ2-3	CASKWGQGRDTQYF	TGTGCCAGCAAGTGGGGACAGGGGAGAGATACGCAGTATTTT